A single sample is the source of the 25 T cell receptor beta chains below, sequenced in a study of identical twins. TCRdb passed the 5' RACE reads through MiXCR, listing each CDR3 protein once. The table includes around 490,000 distinct CDR3 sequences, about 15% detected once. The same data also went into a second study, on yellow fever vaccine responses in identical twins.

The sequenced sample consisted of CD4+ T cells sorted from blood. The receptor source for this set is a woman between 18 and 29 years old in good health.

This clonotype turned up a few times. The chain couples TRBV7-2 to TRBJ1-6; no clear D. In germline, CDR1 is SGHTA, CDR2 FQGNSA. The V end lost 2 bases, the J end lost 9 bases, and 11 bases lay between the germline ends. The length of the CDR3 is 14 residues. CDR3 loop: CASSLTTFGSPLHF. CDR3 nucleotide sequence: TGTGCCAGCAGCTTAACGACATTCGGTTCACCCCTCCACTTT.

V and J are TRBV19 and TRBJ2-4; D is uncertain. The CDR3 extends over 17 amino acids. Per germline, CDR1 LNHDA and CDR2 SQIVND (reference sequence). The V end lost 6 bases, the J end lost 2 bases, and 20 bases lay between the germline ends. CDR3 DNA sequence: TGTGCCAGTAGCCGTGGACCGAATGCGTATACCAAAAACATTCAGTACTTC. Translation gives CASSRGPNAYTKNIQYF.

This clonotype appeared a few times. This chain connects TRBV6-5 to TRBJ2-2, with 9 bases matching TRBD1. The CDR3 has 16 amino acids. CDR1 is MNHEY and CDR2 is SVGAGI in the germline V gene. J gave up 5 bases and V 4 bases, and 8 bases lay outside the gene matches. Here the CDR3 reads CASSFRDRDWTGELFF. The CDR3 coding sequence is TGTGCCAGCAGTTTCCGGGACAGGGATTGGACCGGGGAGCTGTTTTTT.

V is TRBV4-1 and J is TRBJ2-1; TRBD2 aligns across 7 bases. Germline V gene sequence: CDR1 MGHRA, CDR2 YSYEKL. V lost 5 bases and J lost 4; bases outside the gene matches: 11. This CDR3 comprises 16 residues. This CDR3 is CASSLSPTSVYNEQFF. The CDR3 region has the DNA TGCGCCAGCAGCTTATCGCCTACTAGCGTATACAATGAGCAGTTCTTC.

V and J are TRBV11-3 and TRBJ1-2; 7 positions agree with TRBD1. V was clipped by 6 bases and J by 4 bases; unmatched bases: 14. The CDR3 is made up of 16 amino acids. Per germline, CDR1 SGHNT and CDR2 YENEEA. This chain's CDR3 is CASSLFRDSPVYGYTF. The CDR3 region has the DNA TGTGCCAGCAGTTTATTCAGGGACAGCCCAGTCTATGGCTACACCTTC.

This clonotype was counted only a few times. The rearrangement joins TRBV4-2 to TRBJ2-1, with D maybe TRBD2 (5 bases). This CDR3 contains 20 residues. The germline V gene encodes CDR1 LGHNA and CDR2 YNFKEQ. V was pared by 0 bases and J by 0 bases, with 21 bases between. This CDR3 is CASSQDNSGGYSSSYNEQFF. In nucleotides, the CDR3 is TGTGCCAGCAGCCAAGATAATAGTGGCGGGTATTCTAGCTCCTACAATGAGCAGTTCTTC.

The V gene is TRBV20-1, the J gene TRBJ2-1; 9 bases fit TRBD1. V lost 7 bases and J lost 6; bases outside the gene matches: 10. The CDR3 is 14 amino acids. The germline V gene encodes CDR1 DFQATT and CDR2 SNEGSKA (reference sequence). Here the CDR3 reads CSVTEGTGTNEQFF. The CDR3 nucleotides are TGCAGTGTCACAGAGGGGACAGGGACCAATGAGCAGTTCTTC.

This clonotype occurred a few times. CDR3 DNA sequence: TGCGCCAGCAGCTCACCAGGGGTCGGGAACACTGAAGCTTTCTTT. Translating gives CASSSPGVGNTEAFF. The V call is TRBV5-1, the J call TRBJ1-1, with TRBD1 as a possible D gene (6 bases). With 3 bases removed from V and 1 base from J, the gap between germline ends came to 13 bases. This CDR3 is 15 amino acids long. The germline gives CDR1 SGHRS, CDR2 YFSETQ.

Many counts were recorded for this clonotype. The chain couples TRBV6-6 to TRBJ1-1; TRBD1 might be the D (6 bases). CDR1 and CDR2 (germline): MNHNY, SVGAGI (reference sequence). This CDR3 comprises 13 residues. Deletions cut 7 bases from V and 6 bases from J, with 15 bases between. The CDR3 sequence is CASTSTGQAEAFF. CDR3 nucleotides: TGTGCCAGCACCTCGACAGGCCAGGCTGAAGCTTTCTTT.

The chain recombines TRBV4-2 with TRBJ2-5; 14 bases map to TRBD2. The CDR3 extends over 17 amino acids. J was trimmed by 5 bases and V by 4 bases; bases with no gene match: 9. CDR1 is LGHNA, CDR2 YNFKEQ, per germline. CDR3 sequence reads: CASSRDSGTSGSETQYF. CDR3 nucleotides: TGTGCCAGCAGCCGAGATTCCGGGACTAGCGGGAGCGAGACCCAGTACTTC.

This clonotype was counted a few times. The V gene is TRBV10-2, the J gene TRBJ2-5, with a tentative D call TRBD1 (5 bases). The CDR3 extends over 13 amino acids. V lost 8 bases and J 1 base, leaving 11 bases between the germline ends. Germline CDR1 reads WSHSY; CDR2 reads SAAADI. The DNA for the CDR3 is TGCGCCAGCGGAAGGACATTCCAAGAGACCCAGTACTTC. Encoded protein: CASGRTFQETQYF.

This clonotype was recorded at least ten times. The chain recombines TRBV12-3 or TRBV12-4 with TRBJ2-3, with D possibly being TRBD1 (5 bases). The CDR3 loop spans 15 amino acids. Trimming took 6 bases from V and 2 from J, leaving 15 bases between them. Here the CDR3 DNA reads TGTGCCAGCAGCTCCAGGCAGGGCTACACAGATACGCAGTATTTT. Residues: CASSSRQGYTDTQYF.

The table lists this clonotype with a few counts. The genes are TRBV2 and TRBJ2-2, with D uncertain. The V gene lost 7 bases and the J gene lost 0 bases, with 6 bases spanning the gap. CDR3 length equals 13 residues. CDR1 is SNHLY, CDR2 FYNNEI, per germline. The CDR3 nucleotides read TGTGCCAGCAAGGAGCCGAACACCGGGGAGCTGTTTTTT. This codes for CASKEPNTGELFF.

The V call is TRBV10-2, the J call TRBJ1-5; a weak D match, TRBD1 (6 bases). CDR3 length equals 13 residues. The germline V gene encodes CDR1 WSHSY and CDR2 SAAADI. The germline V and J ends were trimmed by 5 bases and 7 bases, with 12 bases remaining between them. The CDR3 reads CASSTDRNQPQHF. The CDR3 DNA is TGCGCCAGCAGTACGGACAGAAACCAGCCCCAGCATTTT.

This chain connects TRBV20-1 to TRBJ2-3; 13 bases match TRBD2. The V gene's germline CDR1 is DFQATT and CDR2 SNEGSKA (reference sequence). This CDR3 contains 16 residues. V dropped 6 bases and J dropped 6; count of bases not matched to a gene: 12. This CDR3 reads CSATSRGTSGADTQYF. The CDR3 bases are TGCAGTGCAACGAGTCGTGGGACTAGCGGGGCCGATACGCAGTATTTT.

J is TRBJ2-1 and V is TRBV24-1; D gene uncertain. This CDR3 is built from 13 residues. With 6 bases removed from V and 6 bases from J, the gap between germline ends came to 11 bases. Looked up from germline, CDR1 is KGHDR and CDR2 is SFDVKD. The CDR3 protein is CATSSEVSNEQFF. The CDR3, as DNA: TGTGCCACCAGTTCGGAAGTAAGCAATGAGCAGTTCTTC.

This clonotype was seen ten or more times. The chain combines TRBV5-1 with TRBJ1-6, with D maybe TRBD1 (6 bases). V lost 4 bases to trimming and J lost 7 bases, with 18 bases between them. Germline CDR1 and CDR2: SGHRS and YFSETQ. The CDR3 extends over 16 amino acids. The CDR3 sequence: CASSAESGTYNSPLHF. In DNA, the CDR3 is TGCGCCAGCAGCGCCGAATCCGGGACATACAATTCACCCCTCCACTTT.

V and J are TRBV7-8 and TRBJ1-6; 8 bases are a match to TRBD1. V was pared by 5 bases and J by 7 bases, with 4 bases of the junction left unmatched. The CDR3 length is 14 residues. Per the germline V gene, CDR1 is SGHVS and CDR2 is FQNEAQ. The CDR3 sequence: CASSGDRLNSPLHF. The DNA for the CDR3 is TGTGCCAGCAGCGGGGACAGGCTAAATTCACCCCTCCACTTT.

A few counts support this clonotype. The genes are TRBV7-8 and TRBJ2-7; TRBD1 agrees at 7 bases. CDR3 length: 14 residues. CDR1 is SGHVS and CDR2 is FQNEAQ in the germline V gene. Germline trimming cut 2 bases from V and 3 bases from J; bases unmatched to any gene: 4. The CDR3 region is CASSLQGDFYEQYF. The CDR3 nucleotides read TGTGCCAGCAGCTTACAGGGGGATTTCTACGAGCAGTACTTC.

This clonotype has a count of ten or more. The chain joins TRBV5-1 to TRBJ2-2; D unresolved. Trimming took off 0 bases at V and 0 bases at J, with 6 bases between the two ends. CDR1 and CDR2 from the germline V gene are SGHRS and YFSETQ. The CDR3 has 15 residues. The CDR3 spells CASSLETTNTGELFF. CDR3 bases: TGCGCCAGCAGCTTGGAGACAACGAACACCGGGGAGCTGTTTTTT.

The rearrangement joins TRBV12-3 or TRBV12-4 to TRBJ2-1; D is tentatively TRBD1 or TRBD2 (5 bases each). V lost 1 base and J 6 bases, leaving 13 bases between the germline ends. This CDR3 contains 15 residues. CDR3 loop: CASSLEFGARNEQFF. CDR3 nucleotide sequence: TGTGCCAGCAGTTTAGAGTTCGGGGCGCGCAATGAGCAGTTCTTC.

The chain is built from TRBV15 and TRBJ1-5; a weak D match, TRBD1 (5 bases). The CDR3 contains 15 residues. The germline V gene encodes CDR1 LNHNV and CDR2 YYDKDF (reference sequence). Trimming took 0 bases from V and 4 from J, leaving 10 bases between them. The CDR3 loop reads CATSREGAVNQPQHF. DNA for the CDR3: TGTGCCACCAGCAGAGAAGGGGCTGTTAATCAGCCCCAGCATTTT.

This clonotype has more than one count but fewer than ten. The chain couples TRBV7-2 to TRBJ2-7, with D uncertain. V shed 1 base and J shed 1 base, with 8 bases lying between them. Germline CDR1 and CDR2: SGHTA and FQGNSA. The CDR3 contains 14 residues. The CDR3 region is CASSLEVGSYEQYF. In nucleotides, the CDR3 is TGTGCCAGCAGCTTAGAGGTCGGGTCCTACGAGCAGTACTTC.

The rearrangement links TRBV7-2 to TRBJ1-2; D possibly corresponds to TRBD1 (6 bases). The CDR3 spans 17 residues. The germline V and J ends were trimmed by 1 base and 2 bases, with 17 bases remaining between them. Germline V CDR1 and CDR2: SGHTA, FQGNSA. For the CDR3, the DNA is TGTGCCAGCAGCTTAGGGGGGGCGGGGTCCTTCAACTATGGCTACACCTTC. Residues: CASSLGGAGSFNYGYTF.

The V and J genes are TRBV6-2 or TRBV6-3 and TRBJ1-1; D might be TRBD1 (6 bases). Germline CDR1 reads MNHEY; CDR2 reads SVGEGT. Trimming pared 6 bases from V and 1 base from J, leaving 9 bases between. The CDR3 covers 13 residues. The CDR3 nucleotides are TGTGCCAGCAGGACGGGGGCGAACACTGAAGCTTTCTTT. Translating it yields CASRTGANTEAFF.